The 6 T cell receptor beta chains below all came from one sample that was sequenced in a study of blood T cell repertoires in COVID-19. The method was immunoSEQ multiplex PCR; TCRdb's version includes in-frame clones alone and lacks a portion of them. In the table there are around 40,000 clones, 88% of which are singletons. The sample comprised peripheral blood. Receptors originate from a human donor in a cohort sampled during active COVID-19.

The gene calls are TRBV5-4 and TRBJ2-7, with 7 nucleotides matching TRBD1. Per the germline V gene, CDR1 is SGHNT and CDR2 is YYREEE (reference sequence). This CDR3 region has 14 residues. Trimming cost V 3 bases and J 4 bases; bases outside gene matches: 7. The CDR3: CASSSPDRPYEQYF. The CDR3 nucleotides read TGTGCCAGCAGCTCGCCGGACAGGCCTTACGAGCAGTACTTC. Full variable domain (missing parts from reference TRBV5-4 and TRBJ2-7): ETGVTQSPTHLIKTRGQQVTLRCSSQSGHNTVSWYQQALGQGPQFIFQYYREEENGRGNFPPRFSGLQFPNYSSELNVNALELDDSALYLCASSSPDRPYEQYFGPGTRLTVT.

CDR3 in amino acids: CASSLSGLDLYEQYF. In nucleotides, the CDR3 is TGTGCCAGCAGTTTATCGGGACTAGACCTCTACGAGCAGTACTTC. This chain links TRBV27 with TRBJ2-7, with 8 positions matching TRBD2. Trimming at V came to 0 bases and at J to 3 bases, leaving 4 bases not matched to a gene. Germline V CDR1 and CDR2: MNHEY, SMNVEV (reference sequence). This CDR3 region has 15 residues.

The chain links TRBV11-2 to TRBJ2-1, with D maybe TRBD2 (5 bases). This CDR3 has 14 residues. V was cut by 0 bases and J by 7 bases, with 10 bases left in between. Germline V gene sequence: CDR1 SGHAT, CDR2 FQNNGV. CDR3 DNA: TGTGCCAGCAGCTTAGAGCTAGCCCCTAATGAGCAGTTCTTC. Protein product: CASSLELAPNEQFF.

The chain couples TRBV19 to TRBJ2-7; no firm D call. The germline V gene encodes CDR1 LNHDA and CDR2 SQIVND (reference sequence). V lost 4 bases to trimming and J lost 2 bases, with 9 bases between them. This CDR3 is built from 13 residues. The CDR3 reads CASSTGSTYEQYF. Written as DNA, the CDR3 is TGTGCCAGTAGTACCGGTTCGACCTACGAGCAGTACTTC.

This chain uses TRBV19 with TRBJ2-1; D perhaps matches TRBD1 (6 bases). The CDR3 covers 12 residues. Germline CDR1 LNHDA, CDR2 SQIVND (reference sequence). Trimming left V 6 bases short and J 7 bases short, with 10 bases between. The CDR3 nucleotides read TGTGCCAGTAGCAACAGGGAGAATGAGCAGTTCTTC. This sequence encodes CASSNRENEQFF.

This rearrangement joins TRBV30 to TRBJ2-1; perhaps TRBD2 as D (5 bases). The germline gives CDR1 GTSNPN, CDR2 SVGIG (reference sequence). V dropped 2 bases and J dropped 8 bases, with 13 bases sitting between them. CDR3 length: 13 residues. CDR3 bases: TGTGCCTGGAGTCGGGGTCTCCTCTATGAGCAGTTCTTC. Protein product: CAWSRGLLYEQFF.